The next 23 T cell receptor beta chains were all read from a single sample in a study of cytotoxic CD8 clonotypes in ibrutinib-treated CLL. Using immunoSEQ multiplex PCR, the repertoire was profiled, and TCRdb retains in-frame clones only, with some absent. The sample carries approximately 57,000 clones, 45% to 70% recorded once. This sample comprised PBMCs, obtained after 24 months of ibrutinib treatment. The receptors originated from a human donor with chronic lymphocytic leukemia.

This clone was counted only a few times. The chain is built from TRBV30 and TRBJ1-4; D unresolved. The CDR3 loop spans 11 amino acids. The germline V gene encodes CDR1 GTSNPN and CDR2 SVGIG (reference sequence). Trimming took off 0 bases at V and 7 bases at J, with 3 bases between the two ends. For the CDR3, the DNA is TGTGCCTGGAGTGTGGGTGAAAAACTGTTTTTT. It encodes CAWSVGEKLFF.

The chain has TRBV13 and TRBJ2-1, with a weak D call TRBD2 (6 bases). The CDR3 contains 15 residues. V lost 5 bases, J lost 7 bases, and 18 bases lay in between. Germline assignment: CDR1 PRHDT and CDR2 FYEKMQ (reference sequence). In nucleotides, the CDR3 is TGTGCCAGCAGCGTCGAGATAGCTCGGGGGAATGAGCAGTTCTTC. Protein: CASSVEIARGNEQFF. Drawing the rest from reference TRBV13 and TRBJ2-1, the complete variable domain is AAGVIQSPRHLIKEKRETATLKCYPIPRHDTVYWYQQGPGQDPQFLISFYEKMQSDKGSIPDRFSAQQFSDYHSELNMSSLELGDSALYFCASSVEIARGNEQFFGPGTRLTVL.

The V call is TRBV5-1, the J call TRBJ2-6; 9 nucleotides match TRBD1. The CDR3 has 18 residues. V was pared by 4 bases and J by 0 bases, with 8 bases of the junction left unmatched. Germline V CDR1 and CDR2: SGHRS, YFSETQ. The CDR3 nucleotides read TGCGCCAGCAGCCCATTGACAGGGGGAAGCTCTGGGGCCAACGTCCTGACTTTC. It yields the protein CASSPLTGGSSGANVLTF. Filled out from reference TRBV5-1 and TRBJ2-6, the complete variable domain reads KAGVTQTPRYLIKTRGQQVTLSCSPISGHRSVSWYQQTPGQGLQFLFEYFSETQRNKGNFPGRFSGRQFSNSRSEMNVSTLELGDSALYLCASSPLTGGSSGANVLTFGAGSRLTVL.

This clone was counted at least ten times. The J gene is TRBJ1-4, the V gene TRBV7-8; D remains ambiguous. Germline V lookup: CDR1 SGHVS, CDR2 FQNEAQ. Trimming cost V 5 bases and J 5 bases, with 9 bases left between them. The CDR3 contains 13 residues. The DNA of the CDR3 is TGTGCCAGCAGCCCTCGTTTCAATGAAAAACTGTTTTTT. This gives the protein CASSPRFNEKLFF.

This chain uses TRBV6-5 with TRBJ1-5; 8 bases align to TRBD1. The length of the CDR3 is 14 residues. V dropped 5 bases and J dropped 7; count of bases not matched to a gene: 7. CDR1 MNHEY and CDR2 SVGAGI come from the germline V gene. Written as DNA, the CDR3 is TGTGCCAGCAGTGAAGGGACAGGTCGGCAGCCCCAGCATTTT. The encoded protein is CASSEGTGRQPQHF.

V is TRBV28 and J is TRBJ2-1, with TRBD2 matching 7 bases. This CDR3 is 13 amino acids long. CDR1 is MDHEN and CDR2 is SYDVKM in the germline V gene. After removal of 10 bases from V and 7 bases from J, the junction contained 10 bases not matched to a gene. In DNA, the CDR3 is TGTGCCACCGGCTCGGGGGGATCTAATGAGCAGTTCTTC. Encoded protein: CATGSGGSNEQFF.

This clone was seen only once. The V and J genes are TRBV21-1 and TRBJ1-2; the table's D call, TRBD1, has no DNA check behind it. TRBV21-1 is termed a pseudogene. The CDR3 runs 17 residues. The CDR3 nucleotides are TGTGCCAGCAGCAAACCAAAGACAGGGGGCGTCGGCTATGGCTACACCTTC. Translation gives CASSKPKTGGVGYGYTF.

The genes are TRBV6-1 and TRBJ2-7; 11 bases are a match to TRBD2. This CDR3 region has 14 residues. Trimming removed 4 bases from V and 4 bases from J; junction bases left unmatched: 3. Germline assignment: CDR1 MNHNS and CDR2 SASEGT. The DNA of the CDR3 is TGTGCCAGCAGTGGTAGCGGGAGGGCGTACGAGCAGTACTTC. This gives the protein CASSGSGRAYEQYF.

The V and J genes are TRBV6-5 and TRBJ2-1, with TRBD2 matching 11 bases. The germline CDR1 and CDR2 sequences are MNHEY and SVGAGI. The junction had 7 bases not matched to a gene; V was cut back by 5 bases and J by 10 bases. This CDR3 region has 14 residues. For the CDR3, the DNA is TGTGCCAGCAGTCCGGGACTAGCGGTGAGGGAGCAGTTCTTC. This codes for CASSPGLAVREQFF.

The V gene is TRBV27, the J gene TRBJ2-1; D perhaps matches TRBD2 (6 bases). Germline assignment: CDR1 MNHEY and CDR2 SMNVEV (reference sequence). The length of the CDR3 is 15 residues. Trimming shortened V by 6 bases and J by 0 bases, and 12 bases separated the two germline ends. The CDR3: CASSPGRGSYNEQFF. The DNA for the CDR3 is TGTGCCAGCAGCCCCGGGCGGGGCTCCTACAATGAGCAGTTCTTC.

The chain carries TRBV5-1 and TRBJ1-6; 7 nucleotides line up with TRBD1. CDR1 is SGHRS and CDR2 is YFSETQ in the germline V gene. The junction had 3 bases not matched to a gene; V was cut back by 0 bases and J by 9 bases. The CDR3 loop spans 14 amino acids. The chain's CDR3 is CASSLETGRSPLHF. DNA for the CDR3: TGCGCCAGCAGCTTGGAGACAGGGCGTTCACCCCTCCACTTT. Full variable domain (outside the CDR3, taken from reference TRBV5-1 and TRBJ1-6): KAGVTQTPRYLIKTRGQQVTLSCSPISGHRSVSWYQQTPGQGLQFLFEYFSETQRNKGNFPGRFSGRQFSNSRSEMNVSTLELGDSALYLCASSLETGRSPLHFGNGTRLTVT.

This clone was counted only a few times. The chain links TRBV10-3 to TRBJ1-1; possibly TRBD1 for D (6 bases). V lost 3 bases and J lost 11, with 16 bases in between. This CDR3 comprises 13 residues. CDR1 ENHRY and CDR2 SYGVKD come from the germline V gene. The CDR3 DNA is TGTGCCATCAGTGACCCCTCCCAGGGGATGGCTTTCTTT. Its translation is CAISDPSQGMAFF.

The sample holds many counts of this clone. The CDR3 is CASSTTGTTVRGEQFF. The CDR3 nucleotides are TGTGCCAGCAGCACTACCGGGACGACTGTGAGGGGTGAGCAGTTCTTC. The V and J genes are TRBV4-2 and TRBJ2-1; D is perhaps TRBD1 or TRBD2 (5 bases each). The CDR3 has 16 amino acids. With 5 bases removed from V and 9 bases from J, the gap between germline ends came to 23 bases. Germline V gives CDR1 LGHNA, CDR2 YNFKEQ.

This rearrangement joins TRBV11-2 to TRBJ2-2; 12 positions match TRBD2. The CDR3 sequence is 17 residues long. V was pared by 2 bases and J by 5 bases, with 6 bases of the junction left unmatched. CDR1 is SGHAT and CDR2 is FQNNGV in the germline V gene. The CDR3 spells CASSLPSGRAWTGELFF. As DNA, the CDR3 is TGTGCCAGCAGCTTACCTAGCGGGAGGGCGTGGACCGGGGAGCTGTTTTTT.

This clone showed up many times. The J gene is TRBJ1-1, the V gene TRBV15; D remains ambiguous. The CDR3 length is 13 residues. The germline V and J ends were trimmed by 1 base and 4 bases, with 7 bases remaining between them. CDR1 is LNHNV and CDR2 is YYDKDF in the germline V gene (reference sequence). The CDR3 region has the DNA TGTGCCACCAGCAGAGCCCTTTTCACTGAAGCTTTCTTT. It encodes CATSRALFTEAFF.

This clone was seen more than once but under ten times. The rearrangement joins TRBV4-1 to TRBJ1-2; 7 nucleotides line up with TRBD1. After removal of 5 bases from V and 6 bases from J, the junction contained 9 bases not matched to a gene. CDR1 is MGHRA and CDR2 is YSYEKL in the germline V gene. CDR3 size: 14 residues. Here the CDR3 DNA reads TGCGCCAGCAGCACGCTCACAGGGGACCATGGCTACACCTTC. Its translation: CASSTLTGDHGYTF.

This clone showed up just once. This chain uses TRBV20-1 with TRBJ2-3, with D uncertain. The length of the CDR3 is 11 residues. V lost 3 bases and J lost 5, with 6 bases in between. CDR1 and CDR2 from the germline V gene are DFQATT and SNEGSKA (reference sequence). Here the CDR3 reads CSASSRDTQYF. CDR3 DNA: TGCAGTGCTAGCTCCCGAGATACGCAGTATTTT.

This chain connects TRBV19 to TRBJ2-1; D unclear. Trimming pared 5 bases from V and 1 base from J, leaving 9 bases between. The CDR3 is 14 residues long. Per germline, CDR1 LNHDA and CDR2 SQIVND (reference sequence). The CDR3 loop reads CASSGLVSYNEQFF. The CDR3 nucleotides read TGTGCCAGTAGTGGGTTAGTTTCCTACAATGAGCAGTTCTTC.

The rearrangement links TRBV18 to TRBJ2-3; TRBD1 might be the D (6 bases). The germline CDR1 and CDR2 sequences are KGHSH and LQKENI. The CDR3 is made up of 15 amino acids. Trimming removed 2 bases at V and 4 bases at J, with 13 bases between. CDR3 sequence reads: CASSPGDRIADTQYF. CDR3 bases: TGTGCCAGCTCACCAGGTGACAGGATCGCAGATACGCAGTATTTT.

The sample holds a few counts of this clone. CDR3 residues: CASKPTGGDTGELFF. DNA of the CDR3: TGTGCCAGTAAGCCGACAGGGGGCGACACCGGGGAGCTGTTTTTT. The rearrangement uses TRBV19 and TRBJ2-2, with 10 positions matching TRBD1. This CDR3 has 15 amino acids. Germline CDR1 reads LNHDA; CDR2 reads SQIVND (reference sequence). The V and J ends lost 7 bases and 3 bases, in that order; junction bases with no gene match: 5.

V and J are TRBV5-1 and TRBJ2-7; TRBD1 matches 8 bases. With 2 bases clipped from V and 0 bases from J, the junction kept 4 bases outside the gene matches. The germline V gene has CDR1 SGHRS and CDR2 YFSETQ. There are 15 residues in the CDR3. The CDR3 spells CASSFRTGSSYEQYF. In DNA, the CDR3 is TGCGCCAGCAGCTTTAGGACAGGGAGCTCCTACGAGCAGTACTTC.

By share of the sample, this clone is medium-sized (0.01 to 0.1%). This chain's CDR3 is CASSPNRVTYEQYF. CDR3 sequence (DNA): TGTGCCAGCAGCCCCAACAGGGTTACCTACGAGCAGTACTTC. The V gene is TRBV11-2, the J gene TRBJ2-7; tentatively, D is TRBD1 (6 bases). This CDR3 region has 14 residues. CDR1 and CDR2 (germline): SGHAT, FQNNGV. Trimming left V 5 bases short and J 2 bases short, with 13 bases between.

The J gene is TRBJ1-2, the V gene TRBV29-1; D not certain. Germline CDR1 is SQVTM and CDR2 is ANQGSEA. The CDR3 runs 11 residues. The CDR3: CMGDTHYGYTF. In nucleotides, the CDR3 is TGCATGGGCGATACACATTATGGCTACACCTTC. The full variable domain, in which reference TRBV29-1 and TRBJ1-2 provide the parts outside the CDR3, is SAVISQKPSRDICQRGTSLTIQCQVDSQVTMMFWYRQQPGQSLTLIATANQGSEATYESGFVIDKFPISRPNLTFSTLTVSNMSPEDSSIYLCMGDTHYGYTFGSGTRLTVV.